The rows below give T cell receptor beta chains drawn from one sample of a study of blood T cells in healthy people across ages. Via MiXCR, TCRdb re-called the 5' RACE reads, giving one row per CDR3 protein. This repertoire shows fewer than 900,000 distinct CDR3 sequences, approximately 39% found once; its top ten account for 20% to 25%. Specimen: blood. These receptors were taken from a woman aged 60-70 years in good health. The CDR3 runs from the conserved cysteine through the conserved F or W. A D gene is named only where the DNA matches it firmly.

>TRBJ2-3|TRBV24-1|NA
CATSDLRTGTDTQYF
>NA|TRBV7-9|TRBD1
CASSLDRDRNEQYF
>TRBJ2-5|TRBV14|TRBD1
CAGSLAGTGANEQYF
>NA|TRBV27|NA
CASSLSHRNEQYF
>TRBJ2-7|TRBV7-9|TRBD2
CASSLVGTIYEQYF
>TRBJ2-1|TRBV6-4|NA
CASSPRGPAGGNEQFF
>TRBJ2-3|TRBV9|TRBD1
CASSVDRVVTDTQYF
>TRBJ1-2|TRBV12-3/TRBV12-4|NA
CASSLWGAAGKDYGYTF
>TRBJ2-3|TRBV4-2|TRBD2
CASSGTSGAFTDTQYF
>TRBJ2-7|TRBV10-3|NA
CAISGVSYEQYF
>TRBJ2-1|TRBV6-6|NA
CASKLEISSYNEQFF
>TRBJ1-2|TRBV6-2/TRBV6-3|TRBD1
CASNNRGMNYGYTF
>TRBJ1-2|TRBV3-1|NA
CASSPSGVSYTF
>TRBJ2-3|TRBV29-1|TRBD2
CSGRLAGGGTQYF
>TRBJ2-5|TRBV29-1|NA
CSVDPLIQETQYF
>TRBJ2-3|TRBV9|TRBD2
CASSGRLAGDTDTQYF
>TRBJ2-1|TRBV6-6|TRBD2
CASSYSSGGLGNEQFF
>NA|TRBV20-1|NA
CSARDQGGRYNEQYF
>TRBJ1-4|TRBV5-6|TRBD1
CASSFHPTGTGEGKLFF
>TRBJ2-7|TRBV12-3/TRBV12-4|NA
CASSQNDLGAYEQYF
>TRBJ2-7|TRBV3-1|TRBD1
CASSRFLPDRGHDYEQYF
>TRBJ2-7|TRBV6-6|NA
CASTLTGSTSYEQYF
>TRBJ1-6|TRBV12-3/TRBV12-4|NA
CASTPSGVSPLHF
>TRBJ2-7|TRBV29-1|NA
CSVEKTGTYEQYF
>TRBJ1-2|TRBV18|TRBD1
CASSPPSQGARDGYTF
>TRBJ2-1|TRBV18|NA
CASSRAEQFF
>TRBJ2-2|TRBV9|NA
CASSAGPYPGELFF
>TRBJ2-7|TRBV5-1|TRBD2
CASSMAGEAYEQYF
>TRBJ2-7|TRBV5-5|NA
CASSPGHGSSYEQYF
>TRBJ2-7|TRBV30|TRBD2
CAWRLAAHYEQYF
>TRBJ1-1|TRBV20-1|NA
CRRIGSTEAFF
>TRBJ1-2|TRBV7-9|NA
CASSPGRAYGYTF
>TRBJ2-1|TRBV24-1|NA
CATSLGGASRGAYEQFF
>TRBJ1-6|TRBV28|NA
CASTSSYNSPLHF
>TRBJ1-5|TRBV6-4|NA
CASSDSGGNQPQHF
>TRBJ1-1|TRBV4-2|NA
CASSQGYIRDGTEAFF
>TRBJ2-6|TRBV5-1|NA
CASSLAGDPGANVLTF
>TRBJ2-7|TRBV27|NA
CASTPYVGSEQYF
>NA|TRBV5-1|NA
CASSRQRDGETQYF